Described below is a single T cell receptor beta chain sequence and its context. What it binds is not known. This sample is drawn from a study of cytomegalovirus exposure and HLA in healthy donors. General study findings and limits: Donors were assumed by presence/absence analyses to have roughly uniform sequencing depth. The study labeled 150 or so TCR beta chains cytomegalovirus-associated.

PCR employed 60 Vbeta and 13 Jbeta primers. Using immunoSEQ multiplex PCR, the repertoire was profiled, and TCRdb retains in-frame clones only, with some absent. The sample consists of some 120,000 clones, roughly 74% of them appearing once. There are 12 residues in the CDR3. Germline values: CDR1 LGHNA, CDR2 YNFKEQ. Trimming shortened V by 1 base and J by 4 bases, and 4 bases separated the two germline ends. The TCR originated in a man aged 40-55 years in good health and CMV-seronegative. The J gene is TRBJ1-1, the V gene TRBV4-2, with D unclear. Sequencing was performed on PBMCs. The CDR3 DNA is TGTGCCAGCAGCCAAGGGCCCACTGAAGCTTTCTTT. Amino acids: CASSQGPTEAFF.